This is a list of T cell receptor beta chains from one sample in a study of T cell responses to AZD1222 COVID-19 vaccine. Repertoires were generated with immunoSEQ multiplex PCR, while TCRdb's copy carries only in-frame clones and drops some. Of some 130,000 clones in the sample, approximately 95% were seen once. Source: peripheral blood, taken 28 days after the second AZD1222 dose. The source is an adult who received the AZD1222 COVID-19 vaccine. CDR3s include the opening cysteine and the closing phenylalanine or tryptophan.

j_call v_call cdr3_aa
TRBJ1-4 TRBV5-5 CASRRDRLGEKLFF
TRBJ1-3 TRBV23-1 CASSRIPRRDREDGSGNTIYF
TRBJ2-5 TRBV9 CASSGDLSDQETQYF
TRBJ1-4 TRBV10-3 CAISDTANNEKLFF
TRBJ1-2 TRBV3-1/TRBV3-2 CASSQGDRDPFLHGYTF
TRBJ1-2 TRBV9 CASSTRDRDVYAYTF
TRBJ1-1 TRBV13 CASSLAPETEAFF
TRBJ2-1 TRBV3-1/TRBV3-2 CASSLAGAIYNEQFF
TRBJ2-7 TRBV5-6 CASSLDHYEQYF
TRBJ1-2 TRBV7-2 CASSLTGDYGYTF
TRBJ2-7 TRBV28 CASTNGASGGAIYEQYF
TRBJ1-2 TRBV29-1 CSASDRAYGYTF
TRBJ2-7 TRBV6-2/TRBV6-3 CASSFSYEQYF
TRBJ1-1 TRBV6-1 CASSDWGNTEAFF
TRBJ1-4 TRBV2 CASREETGGNEKLFF
TRBJ2-3 TRBV5-4 CASSVANTDTQYF
TRBJ1-5 TRBV19 CASTQLQGGSDQPQHF
TRBJ2-1 TRBV5-1 CASSLENGRWEQFF
TRBJ2-2 TRBV5-1 CASSLTPDRRTGELFF
TRBJ2-5 TRBV4-1 CASSQDSGGRGETQYF
TRBJ1-1 TRBV6-5 CASSWDRGKSEAFF
TRBJ1-3 TRBV7-9 CASSSVSGAGNTIYF
TRBJ1-6 TRBV6-5 CASRTENSPLHF
TRBJ1-2 TRBV30 CAWNPGGAYGYTF
TRBJ1-1 TRBV11-2 CASSLSGATGQAFF
TRBJ1-3 TRBV19 CASLPVGQEISGNTIYF
TRBJ1-5 TRBV12-3/TRBV12-4 CASSTGINQPQHF
TRBJ1-6 TRBV2 CAAGRENSYNSPLHF
TRBJ1-2 TRBV2 CASTGGGRGTNYGYTF
TRBJ1-1 TRBV2 CASSERWGPEAFF
TRBJ2-7 TRBV6-2/TRBV6-3 CASSRTGVRYEQYF
TRBJ1-3 TRBV18 CASSPEGNTIYF
TRBJ1-2 TRBV12-3/TRBV12-4 CASSFQDGYGYTF
TRBJ2-1 TRBV9 CASSVRPGSSYNEQFF